Listed below are T cell receptor beta chains from one sample, sequenced in a study of blood T cell repertoires in COVID-19. Measured with immunoSEQ multiplex PCR; TCRdb has only the in-frame clones, and not every one. The sample includes over 150,000 clones, 86% of them seen just once. The sequencing input was peripheral blood. The receptors were gathered from a man aged 50-60 years with active or convalescent COVID-19. CDR3s include the opening cysteine and the closing phenylalanine or tryptophan. The order of the fields is V gene, clone size, D gene, J gene, CDR3 protein, CDR3 DNA. A D gene is named only where the DNA matches it firmly. Size is stated for part of the rows, as once, few or many counts, or as a class when the clone is expanded.

TRBV4-2	.	.	TRBJ2-7	CASSQEGGGGNYEQYF	TGTGCCAGCAGCCAGGAGGGTGGGGGGGGCAACTACGAGCAGTACTTC
TRBV5-5	.	.	TRBJ1-2	CASSQSQGLGYGYTF	TGTGCCAGCAGCCAATCACAGGGCTTAGGGTATGGCTACACCTTC
TRBV6-6	few	.	TRBJ2-1	CASSTSSTGYEQFF	TGTGCCAGCAGTACCTCGTCGACGGGTTATGAGCAGTTCTTC
TRBV7-9	.	.	TRBJ1-6	CASSPGWNSPLHF	TGTGCCAGCAGCCCGGGGTGGAATTCACCCCTCCACTTT
TRBV15	once	.	TRBJ1-2	CATSKTGVDGYTF	TGTGCCACCAGCAAGACGGGAGTTGATGGCTACACCTTC
TRBV3-1/TRBV3-2	.	.	TRBJ1-1	CASSPGSGTEAFF	TGTGCCAGCAGCCCAGGGTCAGGCACTGAAGCTTTCTTT
TRBV28	.	TRBD2	TRBJ2-3	CASSSRGGRTTDTQYF	TGTGCCAGCAGTAGCCGGGGGGGCAGGACCACAGATACGCAGTATTTT
TRBV18	.	.	TRBJ2-6	CASARRGQSGANVLTF	TGTGCCAGCGCAAGGCGGGGCCAGTCTGGGGCCAACGTCCTGACTTTC
TRBV3-1/TRBV3-2	once	.	TRBJ2-7	CASSQDLDGGASSYEQYF	TGTGCCAGCAGCCAAGATTTGGATGGCGGAGCTAGCTCCTACGAGCAGTACTTC
TRBV11-2	.	.	TRBJ1-6	CASSRLGQGLHF	TGTGCCAGCAGTCGGCTTGGGCAAGGCCTCCACTTT
TRBV24-1	.	.	TRBJ2-1	CATSDNQGPRHNEQFF	TGTGCCACCAGTGATAACCAGGGGCCACGTCACAATGAGCAGTTCTTC
TRBV3-1/TRBV3-2	.	.	TRBJ1-1	CASSQEGGGTEAFF	TGTGCCAGCAGCCAAGAGGGGGGGGGCACTGAAGCTTTCTTT
TRBV5-1	.	TRBD1	TRBJ1-2	CASTPDRANYGYTF	TGCGCCAGCACCCCTGACAGGGCTAACTATGGCTACACCTTC
TRBV3-1/TRBV3-2	few	TRBD2	TRBJ2-7	CASSQEPTLAGSTYEQYF	TGTGCCAGCAGCCAAGAGCCCACACTAGCGGGAAGCACCTACGAGCAGTACTTC
TRBV6-2/TRBV6-3	few	.	TRBJ2-3	CASSAGLQGSSDTQYF	TGTGCCAGCAGTGCGGGCCTCCAGGGGTCTTCAGATACGCAGTATTTT
TRBV19	.	TRBD1	TRBJ1-2	CASSWTGGGDYGYTF	TGTGCCAGTAGCTGGACAGGGGGCGGTGACTATGGCTACACCTTC
TRBV25-1	.	.	TRBJ2-7	CASSESRVGGYEQYF	TGTGCCAGCAGTGAATCGCGAGTCGGTGGCTACGAGCAGTACTTC
TRBV10-3	few	TRBD1	TRBJ1-5	CAISPGQVTIGNQPQHF	TGTGCCATCAGCCCTGGACAGGTTACGATTGGCAATCAGCCCCAGCATTTT
TRBV11-2	.	TRBD2	TRBJ2-1	CASSIELAGGPYEQFF	TGTGCCAGCAGCATAGAGCTAGCGGGAGGGCCTTATGAGCAGTTCTTC
TRBV6-5	few	.	TRBJ1-2	CASSYSSGVGYGYTF	TGTGCCAGCAGTTACTCGTCGGGAGTCGGCTATGGCTACACCTTC
TRBV9	.	.	TRBJ2-7	CASSSSTGRQYF	TGTGCCAGCAGCTCTTCGACAGGCAGGCAGTACTTC
TRBV6-4	.	.	TRBJ2-7	CASSDSQGGEQYF	TGTGCCAGCAGTGATTCGCAGGGGGGCGAGCAGTACTTC
TRBV9	.	.	TRBJ2-7	CASSVSGTRQYEQYF	TGTGCCAGCAGCGTTAGCGGAACCAGGCAGTACGAGCAGTACTTC
TRBV28	.	.	TRBJ1-2	CASSPRVVYGYTF	TGTGCCAGCAGCCCACGCGTAGTCTATGGCTACACCTTC
TRBV7-9	.	TRBD1	TRBJ1-2	CASSLAGQGAMDGYTF	TGTGCCAGCAGCTTAGCAGGGCAGGGGGCTATGGATGGCTACACCTTC
TRBV9	.	.	TRBJ2-3	CASTRRAAVDTQYF	TGTGCCAGCACCCGGAGGGCAGCGGTGGATACGCAGTATTTT
TRBV4-2	.	TRBD1	TRBJ1-1	CASSQPDREWTEAFF	TGTGCCAGCAGCCAACCCGACAGGGAATGGACTGAAGCTTTCTTT
TRBV4-2	once	.	TRBJ1-6	CASSQDPQGRDSPLHF	TGTGCCAGCAGCCAAGATCCACAGGGACGGGATTCACCCCTCCACTTT
TRBV10-3	.	.	TRBJ1-5	CAISESGGDNQPQHF	TGTGCCATCAGTGAGTCGGGAGGGGACAATCAGCCCCAGCATTTT
TRBV7-9	.	.	TRBJ2-2	CASSRGMLNTGELFF	TGTGCCAGCAGCCGCGGGATGCTAAACACCGGGGAGCTGTTTTTT
TRBV7-2	.	.	TRBJ1-4	CASSLWEKGGKLFF	TGTGCCAGCAGCTTATGGGAGAAAGGGGGAAAACTGTTTTTT
TRBV27	.	.	TRBJ1-5	CASRDTGSQPQHF	TGTGCCAGCAGGGACACAGGGAGTCAGCCCCAGCATTTT
TRBV13	.	.	TRBJ1-1	CASSPKFGEGTEAFF	TGTGCCAGCAGCCCAAAGTTCGGGGAGGGCACTGAAGCTTTCTTT
TRBV5-6	.	TRBD1	TRBJ2-5	CASSLAGTGKETQYF	TGTGCCAGCAGCTTGGCTGGGACAGGGAAAGAGACCCAGTACTTC
TRBV2	many	.	TRBJ2-2	CASRSQGGNTGELFF	TGTGCCAGCAGGTCGCAGGGCGGGAACACCGGGGAGCTGTTTTTT
TRBV6-5	.	TRBD1	TRBJ2-2	CASSWSTGGGGELFF	TGTGCCAGCAGTTGGAGTACAGGGGGCGGCGGGGAGCTGTTTTTT
TRBV11-2	.	.	TRBJ2-5	CASSSQGVGQETQYF	TGTGCCAGCAGCTCGCAGGGTGTGGGGCAAGAGACCCAGTACTTC
TRBV5-1	.	TRBD1	TRBJ2-1	CASTGTGELLFSNEQFF	TGCGCCAGCACCGGGACAGGGGAACTCCTTTTTAGCAATGAGCAGTTCTTC
TRBV7-6	.	.	TRBJ2-2	CASSLVWSSNTGELFF	TGTGCCAGCAGCTTAGTTTGGAGTTCGAACACCGGGGAGCTGTTTTTT
TRBV5-6	.	TRBD1	TRBJ2-1	CASSLGQASYNEQFF	TGTGCCAGCAGCTTAGGACAGGCTTCCTACAATGAGCAGTTCTTC